This T cell receptor (beta chain) emerged from a study of blood T cells in healthy people across ages. General study points: Strong correlation linked observed beta diversity and percent naive T cells. The authors considered diversity estimates from one million T cells to be underestimates. The recorded TCR beta diversity per million T cells decreased in a roughly linear manner with age.

CDR1 is LGHDT, CDR2 YNNKEL, per germline (reference sequence). This CDR3 spans 15 amino acids. Trimming took off 2 bases at V and 0 bases at J, with 11 bases between the two ends. This clonotype has just a few counts. Its cognate antigen is unknown. Together with a sample-barcoded 5' primer, a J-beta primer mix was included in a second PCR lasting about 7 to 12 cycles. Every molecule of cDNA carried a tag from a template-switch adaptor with 12 random nucleotides. One entry per CDR3 protein, called by TCRdb with MiXCR from the 5' RACE reads. The sample yields more than 1.4 million distinct CDR3 sequences, around two fifths seen once.

This TCR was sampled from a woman aged 18-30 years in good health. The chain links TRBV3-1 to TRBJ2-7, with D possibly TRBD2 on 6 matching bases. The sequencing input was blood. The CDR3 sequence: CASSQRGGTSYEQYF. CDR3 coding DNA: TGTGCCAGCAGCCAACGGGGCGGGACCTCCTACGAGCAGTACTTC.